The clone carrying this T cell receptor (beta chain) was recorded many times. Its specificity is unknown. CD4+ cell separation produced CD45RA+ naive and CD45RA-negative memory subsets. For every subset, genomic DNA was evenly distributed across several immunoSEQ plates. Method: immunoSEQ multiplex PCR; TCRdb's copy keeps in-frame clones and lacks some. The table includes around 1 million clones, 70% to 85% detected once. This entry is derived from a study of shared clonotypes between healthy human individuals. This CDR3 is 13 amino acids long. Per germline, CDR1 MNHNS and CDR2 SASEGT. V gave up 11 bases and J gave up 4 bases, with 18 bases separating them. Findings and caveats of the study: Depth was large, yet rarefaction showed that sorted-subset sequencing was incomplete. Only blood was sampled, and tissue TCR repertoires likely differ from blood ones.

The rearrangement links TRBV6-1 to TRBJ2-7; a weak D match, TRBD1 (6 bases). Sequencing was carried out using memory CD4+ T cells sorted from blood. Regarding subset: CD45RA-negative fraction. This clonotype was sampled from a man aged 18 to 29 in good health. CDR3 bases: TGTGCCCCAACGAGGGACACCTTATACGAGCAGTACTTC. It encodes CAPTRDTLYEQYF.